The text below deals with one T cell receptor beta chain. These data come from a study of blood T cell repertoires in COVID-19. Study-level background: T cells, B-cell-depleted T cells, or PBMCs provided the cDNA or gDNA that served as material.

Germline V lookup: CDR1 MNHEY, CDR2 SVGAGI. V was clipped by 2 bases and J by 0 bases, with 10 bases between them. The length of the CDR3 is 15 residues. Per the authors' pipeline: Estimated nucleated cell counts came from reference gene primer amplification. Data came from immunoSEQ multiplex PCR; TCRdb stores just in-frame clones and leaves some out. That table is the source of V, J and clone size, and D and trimming were worked out from the DNA. The sample has under 95,000 clones, 85% to 90% seen once. This chain links TRBV6-5 with TRBJ1-1; tentative D call: TRBD1 (5 bases). Material: peripheral blood. The receptor's source is a man older than 75 in a cohort sampled during active COVID-19. CDR3 sequence: CASSYGGGLNTEAFF. The CDR3, as DNA: TGTGCCAGCAGTTACGGGGGGGGGTTGAACACTGAAGCTTTCTTT.